One sample yielded the 17 T cell receptor beta chains listed below, sequenced in a study of blood T cells in healthy people across ages. Combining a sample-barcoded 5' primer with a J-beta primer mix, a second PCR ran for about 7 to 11 cycles. TCRdb re-analysed the 5' RACE reads in MiXCR, keeping a single row per CDR3 protein. The sample includes roughly 730,000 distinct CDR3 sequences, approximately 60% of them seen just once. Sequencing input: blood. Receptors originate from a man aged 35-49 years in good health.

This clonotype appeared a single time. This chain links TRBV29-1 with TRBJ1-2; D uncertain. CDR3 length equals 12 residues. The germline gives CDR1 SQVTM, CDR2 ANQGSEA. With 7 bases removed from V and 1 base from J, the gap between germline ends came to 10 bases. The DNA of the CDR3 is TGCAGCGCCGGCGGAAATAACTATGGCTACACCTTC. It translates to CSAGGNNYGYTF.

The V call is TRBV20-1, the J call TRBJ2-7; D is uncertain. This CDR3 region has 11 residues. V was pared by 0 bases and J by 6 bases, with 6 bases between. CDR1 is DFQATT and CDR2 is SNEGSKA in the germline V gene (reference sequence). CDR3 loop: CSARDIFEQYF. The DNA of the CDR3 is TGCAGTGCTAGAGATATTTTCGAGCAGTACTTC.

This clonotype appeared a few times. One end of the junction fails to match germline, which may point to a read error. The chain combines TRBV7-7 with TRBJ2-5; D perhaps matches TRBD2 (7 bases). This CDR3 contains 13 residues. Germline V lookup: CDR1 SSHAT, CDR2 FNYEAQ (reference sequence). The CDR3 protein is CASSRGARETQYF. CDR3 DNA sequence: TGTGCTAGCAGCCGGGGGGCCAGGGAGACCCAGTACTTC.

The chain combines TRBV18 with TRBJ2-4; possible D gene TRBD2, 5 bases. The J call may not be correct, given that the DNA end is closer to TRBJ2-7. The CDR3 contains 15 residues. Germline V gene data show CDR1 as KGHSH and CDR2 as LQKENI. CDR3 DNA: TGTGCCAGCTCACCACGGGGAGCGAACCTAGACGAGCAGTACTTC. It specifies CASSPRGANLDEQYF.

This chain connects TRBV28 to TRBJ2-3, with D tentatively TRBD1 (6 bases). Trimming left V 7 bases short and J 0 bases short, with 14 bases between. In germline, CDR1 is MDHEN, CDR2 SYDVKM. The CDR3 is 15 residues long. CDR3 DNA: TGTGCCAGCACCCCCAGGACAGCTAGCACAGATACGCAGTATTTT. Its protein is CASTPRTASTDTQYF.

The chain carries TRBV7-7 and TRBJ2-5; D is perhaps TRBD2 (6 bases). This CDR3 spans 18 amino acids. Germline CDR1 reads SSHAT; CDR2 reads FNYEAQ (reference sequence). Trimming removed 5 bases at V and 2 bases at J, with 24 bases between. CDR3 nucleotides: TGTGCCAGCAGCCCCTGGGTGGGCGGGGATCGAATACAAGAGACCCAGTACTTC. Translating it yields CASSPWVGGDRIQETQYF.

This clonotype was picked up a small number of times. V and J are TRBV7-9 and TRBJ2-6, with 9 bases that match TRBD2. The CDR3 has 16 residues. The germline V gene has CDR1 SEHNR and CDR2 FQNEAQ (reference sequence). V dropped 1 base and J dropped 2; count of bases not matched to a gene: 0. The CDR3 bases are TGTGCCAGCAGCTTAGAGCGGGAGGCTGGGGCCAACGTCCTGACTTTC. It is translated as CASSLEREAGANVLTF.

The chain has TRBV7-9 and TRBJ1-2; no firm D call. Germline V gene sequence: CDR1 SEHNR, CDR2 FQNEAQ (reference sequence). V was pared by 5 bases and J by 6 bases, with 13 bases between. The CDR3 extends over 13 amino acids. This CDR3 reads CASSLPIGDGYTF. The CDR3 DNA reads as TGTGCCAGCAGCCTCCCAATCGGCGATGGCTACACCTTC.

This clonotype was recorded only once. The V call is TRBV11-3, the J call TRBJ2-7, with D perhaps TRBD2 (6 bases). This CDR3 is built from 16 residues. CDR1 and CDR2 (germline): SGHNT, YENEEA. The V and J ends lost 4 bases and 0 bases respectively, with 16 bases between them. CDR3 nucleotides: TGTGCCAGCAGCTCGTTTGCGGCGGGAAGCTCCTACGAGCAGTACTTC. Translating gives CASSSFAAGSSYEQYF.

The rearrangement links TRBV21-1 to TRBJ1-6; the D segment call TRBD1 is taken from the table without a DNA check. TRBV21-1 is deemed a pseudogene. This CDR3 has 20 amino acids. CDR3 bases: TGTGCCAGCAGCAAATTGAGGGGACAAGGGAGTAATACCTATAATTCACCCCTCCACTTT. This translates into CASSKLRGQGSNTYNSPLHF.

This clonotype was seen only a few times. V and J are TRBV5-4 and TRBJ2-3; 9 positions match TRBD1. V was pared by 6 bases and J by 3 bases, with 5 bases of the junction left unmatched. The CDR3 is 14 amino acids. The V gene's germline CDR1 is SGHNT and CDR2 YYREEE (reference sequence). DNA for the CDR3: TGTGCCAGCACCGTTGACAGGGGGACAGATACGCAGTATTTT. It encodes CASTVDRGTDTQYF.

The chain uses TRBV6-5 and TRBJ2-7, with D unresolved. Trimming shortened V by 6 bases and J by 1 base, and 10 bases separated the two germline ends. CDR3 size: 13 residues. CDR1 is MNHEY and CDR2 is SVGAGI in the germline V gene. CDR3 in amino acids: CASRQLASYEQYF. The CDR3 DNA sequence: TGTGCCAGCAGGCAGCTTGCTTCCTACGAGCAGTACTTC.

The gene calls are TRBV6-5 and TRBJ2-7; TRBD1 is a possible D gene (5 bases). CDR3 length: 14 amino acids. Germline CDR1 and CDR2: MNHEY and SVGAGI. Trimming shortened V by 6 bases and J by 0 bases, and 12 bases separated the two germline ends. Written as DNA, the CDR3 is TGTGCCAGCAGGAGGACACTAACCTCCTACGAGCAGTACTTC. Translated, it gives CASRRTLTSYEQYF.

The chain couples TRBV5-6 to TRBJ1-2; TRBD1 matches at 11 bases. V lost 0 bases to trimming and J lost 4 bases; unmatched junction nucleotides: 11. This CDR3 comprises 18 residues. CDR1 SGHDT and CDR2 YYEEEE come from the germline V gene. The CDR3 sequence is CASSLGTGGLGWAYGYTF. In nucleotides, the CDR3 is TGTGCCAGCAGCTTGGGGACAGGGGGCCTCGGTTGGGCCTATGGCTACACCTTC. Complete variable domain (other parts from reference TRBV5-6 and TRBJ1-2): DAGVTQSPTHLIKTRGQQVTLRCSPKSGHDTVSWYQQALGQGPQFIFQYYEEEERQRGNFPDRFSGHQFPNYSSELNVNALLLGDSALYLCASSLGTGGLGWAYGYTFGSGTRLTVV.

This chain links TRBV7-9 with TRBJ2-5, with D possibly TRBD1 on 6 matching bases. The germline gives CDR1 SEHNR, CDR2 FQNEAQ (reference sequence). The V end was cut by 7 bases, the J end by 1 base, with 16 bases between. The CDR3 sequence is 15 residues long. The CDR3 DNA reads TGTGCCAGCAACGAGGGGAAGGGGGTCCAAGAGACCCAGTACTTC. This codes for CASNEGKGVQETQYF.

The J gene is TRBJ2-5, the V gene TRBV7-2; D assignment may be TRBD1 or TRBD2 (5 bases each). CDR1 is SGHTA, CDR2 FQGNSA, per germline. V lost 2 bases to trimming and J lost 5 bases, with 18 bases between them. CDR3 length equals 16 residues. In DNA, the CDR3 is TGTGCCAGCAGCTTAATATCTGGTGGGGGTCGCGAGACCCAGTACTTC. Translating it yields CASSLISGGGRETQYF.

The CDR3 loop is CASSQPTSGAYEQYF. In nucleotides, the CDR3 is TGTGCCAGCAGCCAACCCACTAGCGGGGCCTACGAGCAGTACTTC. V is TRBV3-1 and J is TRBJ2-4; 10 bases map to TRBD2. The J call is doubtful: the DNA matches TRBJ2-7 better. Germline V gene data show CDR1 as LGHDT and CDR2 as YNNKEL (reference sequence). CDR3 size: 15 residues.